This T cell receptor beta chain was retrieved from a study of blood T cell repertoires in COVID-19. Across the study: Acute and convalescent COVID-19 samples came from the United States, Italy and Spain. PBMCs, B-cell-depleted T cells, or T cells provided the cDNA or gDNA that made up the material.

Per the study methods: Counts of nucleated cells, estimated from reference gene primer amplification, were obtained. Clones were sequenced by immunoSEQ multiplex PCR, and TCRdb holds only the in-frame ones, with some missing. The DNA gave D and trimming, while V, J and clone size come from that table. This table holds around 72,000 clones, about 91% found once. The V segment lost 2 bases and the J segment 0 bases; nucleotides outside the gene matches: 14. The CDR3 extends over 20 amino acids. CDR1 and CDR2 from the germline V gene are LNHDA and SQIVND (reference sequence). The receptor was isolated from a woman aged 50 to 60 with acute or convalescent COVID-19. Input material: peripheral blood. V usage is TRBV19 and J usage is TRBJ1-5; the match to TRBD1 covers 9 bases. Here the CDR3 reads CASSIKPGTGTIHSNQPQHF. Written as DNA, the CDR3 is TGTGCCAGTAGTATAAAACCCGGGACAGGGACAATCCATAGCAATCAGCCCCAGCATTTT. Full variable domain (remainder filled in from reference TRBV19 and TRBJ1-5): DGGITQSPKYLFRKEGQNVTLSCEQNLNHDAMYWYRQDPGQGLRLIYYSQIVNDFQKGDIAEGYSVSREKKESFPLTVTSAQKNPTAFYLCASSIKPGTGTIHSNQPQHFGDGTRLSIL.